This is a list of T cell receptor beta chains from one sample in a study of spatial heterogeneity in lung cancer. TCRdb re-analysed the 5' RACE reads in MiXCR, keeping a single row per CDR3 protein. This table has roughly 11,000 distinct CDR3 sequences, around 10% appearing once. Sequenced material: PBMCs, taken at follow-up. These TCRs come from a female donor with early-stage non-small cell lung cancer. Each CDR3 is given with its conserved first and last residue. The D gene is left open where the match is weak. Some rows mark clone size as missing; the rest say once, few, many or name a class of expanded clone.

>many|TRBJ2-3|TRBV7-9|TRBD2
TGTGCCAGCAGCTTGGGACTAGCGGGGTACACAGATACGCAGTATTTT
CASSLGLAGYTDTQYF
>many|TRBJ1-5|TRBV7-9|-
TGTGCCAGCTCCGGGAATAGCAATCAGCCCCAGCATTTT
CASSGNSNQPQHF
>few|TRBJ2-7|TRBV5-4|-
TGTGCCAGCAGCTTGGAGAATCGAAAGAGGGAAGCTCCCTACGAGCAGTACTTC
CASSLENRKREAPYEQYF
>many|TRBJ1-2|TRBV27|TRBD1
TGTGCCAGCAGCCAGGACAGGGGGTCTTATGGCTACACCTTC
CASSQDRGSYGYTF
>-|TRBJ2-5|TRBV28|TRBD1
TGTGCCAGCAGTAGGACAGGGCATGAGACCCAGTACTTC
CASSRTGHETQYF
>many|TRBJ1-5|TRBV6-6|TRBD1
TGTGCCAGCAGTTACGCCCACAGGGGGCGCAGGGAAAGCAATCAGCCCCAGCATTTT
CASSYAHRGRRESNQPQHF
>many|TRBJ2-2|TRBV11-3|-
TGTGCCAGCAGCCCCAGGGGATCAGGGGAGCTGTTTTTT
CASSPRGSGELFF
>-|TRBJ2-7|TRBV7-9|-
TGTGCCAGCAGCTCCGGGACACCTTTGGGAGACTCCTACGAGCAGTACTTC
CASSSGTPLGDSYEQYF
>-|TRBJ2-5|TRBV7-9|TRBD2
TGTGCCAGCAGCTTTGGACTAGCGGAACAAGAGACCCAGTACTTC
CASSFGLAEQETQYF
>few|TRBJ2-1|TRBV2|TRBD2
TGTGCCAGCAAGGGGGGACTAGCATCCTACAATGAGCAGTTCTTC
CASKGGLASYNEQFF
>few|TRBJ1-1|TRBV5-1|-
TGCGCCAGCAGCGCCGTCGGCGCTGAAGCTTTCTTT
CASSAVGAEAFF
>many|TRBJ1-1|TRBV7-9|-
TGTGCCAGCAGTTACGGGACTCTTGACACTGAAGCTTTCTTT
CASSYGTLDTEAFF
>-|TRBJ1-2|TRBV9|TRBD1
TGTGCCAGCACCCCCCCGACAGGGCTTAGCTATGGCTACACCTTC
CASTPPTGLSYGYTF
>once|TRBJ2-4|TRBV23-1|-
TGCGCCAGCAGTCATGGGGTCAGGGGCCTAGCCAAAAACATTCAGTACTTC
CASSHGVRGLAKNIQYF
>medium-sized|TRBJ2-3|TRBV28|-
TGTGCCAGCAGTGGTGTCACTAGCACAGATACGCAGTATTTT
CASSGVTSTDTQYF
>few|TRBJ2-3|TRBV5-1|-
TGCGCCAGCAGGTTGGGGACCCCCACAGATACGCAGTATTTT
CASRLGTPTDTQYF
>many|TRBJ1-1|TRBV29-1|-
TGCAGCCAGACGCCTATGAACACTGAAGCTTTCTTT
CSQTPMNTEAFF
>many|TRBJ2-6|TRBV11-2|-
TGTGCCAGCAGCTTATACACTTCTGGGGCCAACGTCCTGACTTTC
CASSLYTSGANVLTF
>many|TRBJ2-3|TRBV6-1|-
TGTGCCAGCAGGGCGTGGGATTACACAGATACGCAGTATTTT
CASRAWDYTDTQYF
>few|TRBJ2-3|TRBV5-1|TRBD2
TGCGCCAGCAGAAGGACTAGCGGGGATACGCAGTATTTT
CASRRTSGDTQYF